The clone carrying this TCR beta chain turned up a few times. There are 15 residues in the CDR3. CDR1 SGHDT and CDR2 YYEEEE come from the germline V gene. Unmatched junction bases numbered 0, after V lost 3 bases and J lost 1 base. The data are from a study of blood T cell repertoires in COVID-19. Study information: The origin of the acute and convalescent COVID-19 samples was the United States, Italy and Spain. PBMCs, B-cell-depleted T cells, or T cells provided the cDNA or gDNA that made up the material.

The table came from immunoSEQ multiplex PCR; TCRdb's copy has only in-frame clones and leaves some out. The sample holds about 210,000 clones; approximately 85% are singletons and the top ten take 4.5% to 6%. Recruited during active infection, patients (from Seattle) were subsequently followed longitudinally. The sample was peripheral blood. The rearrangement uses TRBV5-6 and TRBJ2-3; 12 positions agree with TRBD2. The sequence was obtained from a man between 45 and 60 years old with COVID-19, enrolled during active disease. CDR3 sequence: CASSWTSGGTDTQYF. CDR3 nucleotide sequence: TGTGCCAGCAGCTGGACTAGCGGGGGCACAGATACGCAGTATTTT.